This T cell receptor beta chain was identified during a study of shared clonotypes between healthy human individuals. Each of the donors was a healthy adult who was HIV-negative and had not had a recent acute infection or vaccination. For this clone: As yet, its antigen is unknown.

Using 200 ng DNA, approximately 27,000 T cell genomes, the sorted-subset replicate PCRs were run. Data came from immunoSEQ multiplex PCR; TCRdb stores just in-frame clones and leaves some out. The table includes millions of clones, just over 90% detected once. The CDR3 length is 13 residues. V was clipped by 7 bases and J by 4 bases; unmatched bases: 5. The germline gives CDR1 LNHDA, CDR2 SQIVND (reference sequence). Study-level points and caveats: Several donors had about 5% of their naive CD4 clonotypes in common. Relative to clonotypes present in all four donors, those not shared had lower generation probabilities.

Input material: naive CD4+ T cells sorted from blood. Indicated subset: CD45RA+ positively selected. The clonotype comes from a man between 18 and 35 years old in good health. This sequence joins TRBV19 and TRBJ1-2, with 8 bases lining up with TRBD1. CDR3 loop: CASTVDRAYGYTF. The DNA of the CDR3 is TGTGCCAGTACCGTGGACAGGGCCTATGGCTACACCTTC.